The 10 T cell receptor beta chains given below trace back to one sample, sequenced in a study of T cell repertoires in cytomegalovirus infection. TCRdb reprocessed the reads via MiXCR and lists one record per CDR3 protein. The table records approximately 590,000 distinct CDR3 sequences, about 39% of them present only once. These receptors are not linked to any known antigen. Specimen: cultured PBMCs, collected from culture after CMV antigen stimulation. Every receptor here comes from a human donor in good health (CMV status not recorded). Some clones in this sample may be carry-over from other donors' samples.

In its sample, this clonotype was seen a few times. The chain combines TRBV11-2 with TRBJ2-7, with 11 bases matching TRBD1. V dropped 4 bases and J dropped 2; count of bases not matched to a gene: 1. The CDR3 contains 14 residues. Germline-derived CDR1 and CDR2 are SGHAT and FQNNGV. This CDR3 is CASSWDRGAYEQYF. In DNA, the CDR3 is TGTGCCAGCAGCTGGGACAGGGGGGCCTACGAGCAGTACTTC.

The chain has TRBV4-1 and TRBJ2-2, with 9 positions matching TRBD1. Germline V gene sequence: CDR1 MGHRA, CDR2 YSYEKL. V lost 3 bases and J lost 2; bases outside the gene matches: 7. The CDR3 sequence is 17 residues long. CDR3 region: CASSQKTGGGNTGELFF. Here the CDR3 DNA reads TGCGCCAGCAGCCAGAAAACAGGGGGCGGAAACACCGGGGAGCTGTTTTTT.

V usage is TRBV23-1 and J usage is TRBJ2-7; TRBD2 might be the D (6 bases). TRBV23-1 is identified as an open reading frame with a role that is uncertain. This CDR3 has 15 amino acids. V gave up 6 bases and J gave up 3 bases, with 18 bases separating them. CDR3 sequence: CASSPSGGRFYEQYF. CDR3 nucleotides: TGCGCCAGCAGCCCCTCCGGGGGTAGGTTCTACGAGCAGTACTTC.

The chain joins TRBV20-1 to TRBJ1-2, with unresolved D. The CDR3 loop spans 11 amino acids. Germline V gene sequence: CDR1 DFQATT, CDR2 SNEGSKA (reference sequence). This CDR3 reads CRTAVPGGYTF. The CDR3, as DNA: TGCAGGACCGCAGTGCCGGGGGGCTACACCTTC.

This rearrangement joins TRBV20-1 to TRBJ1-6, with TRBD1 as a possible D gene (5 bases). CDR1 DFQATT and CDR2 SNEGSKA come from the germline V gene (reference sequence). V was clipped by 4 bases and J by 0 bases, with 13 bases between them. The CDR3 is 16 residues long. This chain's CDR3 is CSAIKTASSYNSPLHF. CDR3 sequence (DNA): TGCAGTGCTATCAAGACAGCGAGCTCCTATAATTCACCCCTCCACTTT.

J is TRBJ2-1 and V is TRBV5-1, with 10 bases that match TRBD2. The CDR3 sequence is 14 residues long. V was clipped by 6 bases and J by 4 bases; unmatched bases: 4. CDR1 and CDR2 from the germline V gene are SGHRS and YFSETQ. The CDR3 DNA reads TGCGCCAGCAAGAGCGGGGGGGCTTACAATGAGCAGTTCTTC. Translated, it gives CASKSGGAYNEQFF.

CDR3 coding DNA: TGTGCCTCTAGCCGGGACAGATCCTACAATGAGCAGTTCTTC. Its protein is CASSRDRSYNEQFF. The chain has TRBV27 and TRBJ2-1; 7 bases align to TRBD1. This CDR3 has 14 amino acids. Germline CDR1 reads MNHEY; CDR2 reads SMNVEV (reference sequence). V shed 11 bases, J shed 1 base, and the junction held 8 bases outside the gene matches.

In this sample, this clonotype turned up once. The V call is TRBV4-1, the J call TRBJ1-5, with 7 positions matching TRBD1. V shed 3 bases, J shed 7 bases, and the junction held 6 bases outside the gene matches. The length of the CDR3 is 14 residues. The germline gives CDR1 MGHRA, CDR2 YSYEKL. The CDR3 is CASSHRQGGQPQHF. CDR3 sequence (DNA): TGCGCCAGCAGCCACAGACAGGGAGGACAGCCCCAGCATTTT.

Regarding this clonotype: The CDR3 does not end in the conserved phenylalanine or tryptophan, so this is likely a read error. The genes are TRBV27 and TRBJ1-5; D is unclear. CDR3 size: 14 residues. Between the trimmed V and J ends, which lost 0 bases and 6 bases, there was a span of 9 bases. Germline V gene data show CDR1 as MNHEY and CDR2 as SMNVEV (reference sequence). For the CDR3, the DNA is TGTGCCAGCAGTTTATCGAAGGGAAGTCAGCCCCAGCATTGT. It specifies CASSLSKGSQPQHC.

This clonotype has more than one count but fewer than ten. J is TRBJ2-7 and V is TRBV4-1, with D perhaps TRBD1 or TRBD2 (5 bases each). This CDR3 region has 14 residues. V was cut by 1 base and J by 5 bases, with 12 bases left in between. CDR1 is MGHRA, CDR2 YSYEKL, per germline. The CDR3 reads CASSQGPGADEQYF. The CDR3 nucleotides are TGCGCCAGCAGCCAAGGCCCCGGGGCCGACGAGCAGTACTTC.